Listed here is a single T cell receptor (beta chain). CDR3 length: 12 residues. Germline CDR1 reads SGHAT; CDR2 reads FQNNGV. Deletions cut 4 bases from V and 5 bases from J, with 8 bases between. The time point was: pretreatment peripheral blood. Urothelial carcinoma in patients was locally advanced or metastatic. What went into each PCR as a spike was synthetic TCR analog templates. Using immunoSEQ multiplex PCR, the repertoire was profiled, and TCRdb retains in-frame clones only, with some absent. Of 86,000 or so clones listed, approximately 81% are singletons. The entry originates in a study of PD-L1 blockade in urothelial cancer. About the research overall: Males with urothelial cancer arising in the bladder constituted about 85% of the roughly 30 patients. After treatment start, blood was analyzed at 3 weeks (second dose) and at 6 weeks.

This TCR was recovered from a man in his sixties with urothelial cancer. The genes are TRBV11-2 and TRBJ1-2, with D perhaps matching TRBD1 (6 bases). The sequenced sample was PBMCs, obtained around atezolizumab (anti-PD-L1) treatment. CDR3 bases: TGTGCCAGCAGCTCCAGGGGTTATGGCTACACCTTC. Amino acids: CASSSRGYGYTF.